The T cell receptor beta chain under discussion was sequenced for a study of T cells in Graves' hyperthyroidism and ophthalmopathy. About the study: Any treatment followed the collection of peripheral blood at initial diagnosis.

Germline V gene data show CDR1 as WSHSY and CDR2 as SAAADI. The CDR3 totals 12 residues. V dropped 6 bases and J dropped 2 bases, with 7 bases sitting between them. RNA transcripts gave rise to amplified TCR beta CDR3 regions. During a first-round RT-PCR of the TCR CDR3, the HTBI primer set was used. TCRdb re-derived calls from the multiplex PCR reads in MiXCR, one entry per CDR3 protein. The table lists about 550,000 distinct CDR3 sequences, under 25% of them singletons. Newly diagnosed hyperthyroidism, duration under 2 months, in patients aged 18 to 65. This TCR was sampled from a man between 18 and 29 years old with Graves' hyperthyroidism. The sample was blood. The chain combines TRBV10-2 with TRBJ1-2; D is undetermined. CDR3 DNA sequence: TGCGCCAGCAGAGACATAAACTATGGCTACACCTTC. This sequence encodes CASRDINYGYTF.